This TCR beta chain is from a study of T cells in Graves' hyperthyroidism and ophthalmopathy. It was uncontrolled infection, other autoimmune disease, pregnancy or lactation that excluded patients. From RNA transcripts, TCR beta CDR3 regions were amplified. A first-round RT-PCR of the TCR CDR3 used the HTBI primer set. Using its own MiXCR run on the multiplex PCR reads, TCRdb lists one record per CDR3 protein. Of 610,000 or so distinct CDR3 sequences listed, around 45% are singletons. This clonotype was detected ten times or more. This CDR3 region has 14 residues. Germline CDR1 and CDR2: DFQATT and SNEGSKA (reference sequence). J was trimmed by 5 bases and V by 7 bases; bases with no gene match: 13.

Sequenced material: peripheral blood or thyroid tissue (not recorded which). The chain is built from TRBV20-1 and TRBJ2-5, with 7 nucleotides matching TRBD1. The receptor's source is a woman between 18 and 30 years old with Graves' hyperthyroidism. This CDR3 reads CSGEGGFFPETQYF. The CDR3 DNA reads TGCAGTGGGGAAGGGGGCTTTTTTCCCGAGACCCAGTACTTC.